Presented here are 32 T cell receptor beta chains from one specimen sequenced in a study of T cells after yellow fever vaccination. TCRdb re-called the 5' RACE reads with MiXCR, one entry per CDR3 protein. The sample lists about 340,000 distinct CDR3 sequences; under 15% were seen once. Material: CD4+ T cells sorted from PBMCs, obtained 15 days after the yellow fever booster vaccination. Receptors originate from a man in his late teens or twenties who received the YFV17D yellow fever vaccine.

This chain links TRBV15 with TRBJ1-2, with D perhaps TRBD1 (5 bases). Germline V gives CDR1 LNHNV, CDR2 YYDKDF (reference sequence). With 0 bases removed from V and 7 bases from J, the gap between germline ends came to 9 bases. This CDR3 contains 13 residues. The DNA of the CDR3 is TGTGCCACCAGCAGAGATGGGGACTCTGGCTACACCTTC. It specifies CATSRDGDSGYTF. Combining the CDR3 with reference TRBV15 and TRBJ1-2 gives the whole variable domain DAMVIQNPRYQVTQFGKPVTLSCSQTLNHNVMYWYQQKSSQAPKLLFHYYDKDFNNEADTPDNFQSRRPNTSFCFLDIRSPGLGDTAMYLCATSRDGDSGYTFGSGTRLTVV.

The chain employs TRBV6-2 or TRBV6-3 and TRBJ2-7; TRBD2 agrees at 8 bases. CDR1 is MNHEY, CDR2 SVGEGT, per germline. J lost 3 bases, V lost 2 bases, and 6 bases had no gene match. The CDR3 runs to 15 residues. The CDR3 loop reads CASSYPTSGHYEQYF. CDR3 bases: TGTGCCAGCAGTTACCCTACTAGCGGACACTACGAGCAGTACTTC.

The chain is built from TRBV12-3 or TRBV12-4 and TRBJ2-1, with TRBD1 identical over 7 bases. The trim removed 5 bases at V and 5 bases at J, leaving 9 bases unmatched. The CDR3 is 15 residues long. CDR3 sequence (DNA): TGTGCCAGCAGTGACCGACTGGACAGGAACAATGAGCAGTTCTTC. Its protein is CASSDRLDRNNEQFF.

The sample holds a few counts of this clonotype. The chain employs TRBV12-3 or TRBV12-4 and TRBJ2-5; 12 bases align to TRBD2. Trimming cost V 4 bases and J 6 bases; bases outside gene matches: 6. The CDR3 extends over 15 amino acids. CDR3 sequence (DNA): TGTGCCAGCAGTTCTTGGCTAGCGGGGGGGCAGACCCAGTACTTC. This translates into CASSSWLAGGQTQYF.

This chain links TRBV6-2 or TRBV6-3 with TRBJ2-6; 10 positions agree with TRBD1. Unmatched junction bases numbered 4, after V lost 6 bases and J lost 2 bases. The germline gives CDR1 MNHEY, CDR2 SVGEGT. The CDR3 has 16 residues. The CDR3 coding sequence is TGTGCCAGCAGACCCGGGACAGGGGCTGGGGCCAACGTCCTGACTTTC. This codes for CASRPGTGAGANVLTF.

Only a few counts were recorded for this clonotype. The genes are TRBV4-3 and TRBJ2-5, with 8 bases fitting TRBD2. The CDR3 loop spans 15 amino acids. CDR1 is LGHNA, CDR2 YSLEER, per germline. The junction had 3 bases not matched to a gene; V was cut back by 1 base and J by 2 bases. The CDR3 here is CASSQGTGGQETQYF. The CDR3, as DNA: TGCGCCAGCAGCCAAGGGACGGGGGGGCAAGAGACCCAGTACTTC.

This clonotype was detected only a few times. The genes are TRBV4-3 and TRBJ2-7; a weak D match, TRBD1 (6 bases). Per the germline V gene, CDR1 is LGHNA and CDR2 is YSLEER. The germline V and J ends were trimmed by 3 bases and 4 bases, with 16 bases remaining between them. There are 15 residues in the CDR3. CDR3 sequence (DNA): TGCGCCAGCAGCCAGGGGGCACAGGAGTCGTACGAGCAGTACTTC. This gives the protein CASSQGAQESYEQYF.

This clonotype was seen only a few times. This rearrangement joins TRBV11-2 to TRBJ1-2; D may be TRBD1 (6 bases). The CDR3 sequence is 15 residues long. V dropped 6 bases and J dropped 8 bases, with 22 bases sitting between them. CDR1 is SGHAT and CDR2 is FQNNGV in the germline V gene. CDR3 sequence reads: CASRGAAAVQRGYTF. The CDR3 nucleotides are TGTGCCAGCAGGGGGGCGGCCGCGGTGCAACGGGGCTACACCTTC.

This clonotype has a handful of counts. V is TRBV29-1 and J is TRBJ2-3; D might be TRBD1 or TRBD2, each matching 5 bases. Germline V lookup: CDR1 SQVTM, CDR2 ANQGSEA. This CDR3 spans 13 amino acids. V gave up 7 bases and J gave up 4 bases, with 15 bases separating them. This CDR3 is CSAEGQGADTQYF. The CDR3 DNA reads as TGCAGCGCCGAGGGGCAGGGCGCAGATACGCAGTATTTT.

This chain uses TRBV29-1 with TRBJ2-7; no definite D call. V lost 3 bases and J 4 bases, leaving 13 bases between the germline ends. This CDR3 comprises 13 residues. Germline assignment: CDR1 SQVTM and CDR2 ANQGSEA. CDR3 bases: TGCAGCGTTGAGAACGGCCCTTTGTACGAGCAGTACTTC. Protein: CSVENGPLYEQYF.

This clonotype was counted a few times. CDR3 sequence (DNA): TGTGCCAGCGGAAAGGCAGATACGCAGTATTTT. Protein product: CASGKADTQYF. V and J are TRBV19 and TRBJ2-3, with unresolved D. The germline V gene encodes CDR1 LNHDA and CDR2 SQIVND (reference sequence). The germline V and J ends were trimmed by 9 bases and 4 bases, with 8 bases remaining between them. The CDR3 length is 11 residues.

The J gene is TRBJ2-5, the V gene TRBV4-2, with 9 bases that match TRBD2. V lost 0 bases, J lost 9 bases, and 14 bases stayed unmatched. Germline values: CDR1 LGHNA, CDR2 YNFKEQ. CDR3 size: 17 residues. CDR3 residues: CASSQELISGGVLSQYF. CDR3 sequence (DNA): TGTGCCAGCAGCCAAGAGCTAATTAGCGGGGGTGTATTGTCCCAGTACTTC.

The chain is built from TRBV5-4 and TRBJ2-2; D gene ambiguous. Germline CDR1 and CDR2: SGHNT and YYREEE (reference sequence). The CDR3 runs 14 residues. With 2 bases removed from V and 6 bases from J, the gap between germline ends came to 11 bases. The CDR3 nucleotides read TGTGCCAGCAGCTTAGGTCCAGTCTCCGGGGAGCTGTTTTTT. This translates into CASSLGPVSGELFF.

The sample holds a few counts of this clonotype. The chain joins TRBV9 to TRBJ1-1; D possibly corresponds to TRBD1 (6 bases). The CDR3 contains 14 residues. The ends were cut back, 4 bases at V and 8 bases at J, with 18 bases in the middle. Germline V gene data show CDR1 as SGDLS and CDR2 as YYNGEE. CDR3 region: CASSSHGGQFEAFF. The CDR3 DNA sequence: TGTGCCAGCAGCTCCCATGGGGGGCAGTTCGAAGCTTTCTTT.

This clonotype was seen a handful of times. The V gene is TRBV20-1, the J gene TRBJ2-1, with 11 bases matching TRBD2. The CDR3 totals 15 residues. V lost 5 bases to trimming and J lost 4 bases; unmatched junction nucleotides: 7. Germline V CDR1 and CDR2: DFQATT, SNEGSKA (reference sequence). The CDR3 sequence is CSAPLTSGGYNEQFF. Here the CDR3 DNA reads TGCAGTGCTCCTCTAACTAGCGGGGGATACAATGAGCAGTTCTTC.

This clonotype was picked up a small number of times. J is TRBJ2-1 and V is TRBV7-2; maybe TRBD2 (6 bases). The germline V and J ends were trimmed by 3 bases and 3 bases, with 12 bases remaining between them. From germline, CDR1 is SGHTA and CDR2 FQGNSA. The CDR3 covers 15 residues. The CDR3 nucleotides are TGTGCCAGCAGCTTTGTTCGGGGGAACTACAATGAGCAGTTCTTC. It codes for CASSFVRGNYNEQFF.

This clonotype has just a few counts. This chain connects TRBV11-2 to TRBJ2-2; D is unclear. CDR3 length: 13 residues. Trimming stripped 3 bases from V and 3 bases from J, with 5 bases between. Germline V gene data show CDR1 as SGHAT and CDR2 as FQNNGV. Written as DNA, the CDR3 is TGTGCCAGCAGCTTCTTCCACACCGGGGAGCTGTTTTTT. This sequence encodes CASSFFHTGELFF.

This clonotype was detected ten times or more. The gene calls are TRBV18 and TRBJ1-5, with 9 positions matching TRBD1. Per the germline V gene, CDR1 is KGHSH and CDR2 is LQKENI. The V and J ends lost 0 bases and 6 bases, in that order; junction bases with no gene match: 6. This CDR3 region has 16 residues. As DNA, the CDR3 is TGTGCCAGCTCACCACCGGGACAGGGAGGTGGTCAGCCCCAGCATTTT. Residues: CASSPPGQGGGQPQHF.

This clonotype occurred many times. The V gene is TRBV6-2 or TRBV6-3, the J gene TRBJ2-5; D is unclear. V was shortened by 6 bases and J by 5 bases, with 13 bases between the two germline ends. CDR3 size: 13 residues. CDR1 and CDR2 (germline): MNHEY, SVGEGT. This chain's CDR3 is CASSPSFGETQYF. As DNA, the CDR3 is TGTGCCAGCAGCCCCTCATTTGGGGAGACCCAGTACTTC.

This clonotype was found a few times. The V call is TRBV6-1, the J call TRBJ2-7; D perhaps matches TRBD1 (6 bases). The CDR3 is 12 amino acids. Per germline, CDR1 MNHNS and CDR2 SASEGT. Trimming left V 2 bases short and J 11 bases short, with 13 bases between. This CDR3 is CASSERWTDKYV. CDR3 DNA: TGTGCCAGCAGTGAAAGATGGACAGACAAGTACGTC.

The chain uses TRBV20-1 and TRBJ1-2, with no clear D. The CDR3 totals 13 residues. Trimming removed 3 bases at V and 4 bases at J, with 12 bases between. Germline loops: CDR1 DFQATT, CDR2 SNEGSKA (reference sequence). CDR3 in amino acids: CSASSQAFYGYTF. CDR3 nucleotide sequence: TGCAGTGCTAGCAGCCAGGCTTTCTATGGCTACACCTTC.

In regard to this clonotype: The conserved phenylalanine or tryptophan is not found at the CDR3 terminus, so this likely reflects a read error. V and J are TRBV12-3 or TRBV12-4 and TRBJ2-3; TRBD2 matches 13 bases. The CDR3 length is 14 residues. V gave up 9 bases and J gave up 3 bases; unmatched junction bases: 3. The DNA of the CDR3 is TGTGCCAGTTGGACTAGCGGGGGTACAGATACGCAGTATTTG. Translation gives CASWTSGGTDTQYL.

The chain is built from TRBV25-1 and TRBJ2-2; tentatively, D is TRBD1 (6 bases). V was clipped by 8 bases and J by 7 bases, with 8 bases between them. The germline V gene encodes CDR1 MGHDK and CDR2 SYGVNS. This CDR3 has 11 amino acids. The DNA for the CDR3 is TGTGCCAGCTCAGGGGTCGGGGAGCTGTTTTTT. The encoded protein is CASSGVGELFF.

This clonotype has only a few counts. V usage is TRBV5-1 and J usage is TRBJ2-2, with D unclear. Germline V lookup: CDR1 SGHRS, CDR2 YFSETQ. The CDR3 is made up of 14 amino acids. V was trimmed by 5 bases and J by 0 bases, leaving 8 bases between them. CDR3 protein: CASRPTPNTGELFF. The CDR3 bases are TGCGCCAGCAGGCCCACCCCGAACACCGGGGAGCTGTTTTTT.

The chain's CDR3 is CATDGTSGGLAKNIQYF. The CDR3 DNA reads TGTGCCACCGATGGGACTAGCGGGGGCCTAGCCAAAAACATTCAGTACTTC. The chain carries TRBV6-2 or TRBV6-3 and TRBJ2-4; TRBD2 aligns across 14 bases. V lost 10 bases to trimming and J lost 0 bases; unmatched junction nucleotides: 8. The CDR3 consists of 17 residues. CDR1 is MNHEY, CDR2 SVGEGT, per germline.

The rearrangement uses TRBV29-1 and TRBJ2-1; tentatively, D is TRBD1 or TRBD2 (6 bases each). V shed 6 bases and J shed 0 bases, with 9 bases lying between them. The CDR3 runs to 13 residues. CDR1 SQVTM and CDR2 ANQGSEA come from the germline V gene. DNA of the CDR3: TGCAGCGTCGGGGGCAGCTCCTACAATGAGCAGTTCTTC. It codes for CSVGGSSYNEQFF.

The chain employs TRBV7-2 and TRBJ2-6; no reliable D call. CDR3 length: 13 amino acids. Germline V gives CDR1 SGHTA, CDR2 FQGNSA. V was shortened by 6 bases and J by 4 bases, with 7 bases between the two germline ends. The CDR3, as DNA: TGTGCCAGCAGATTTCAGGGGGCCAACGTCCTGACTTTC. As protein: CASRFQGANVLTF.

The chain combines TRBV6-1 with TRBJ2-1; 13 nucleotides agree with TRBD2. V dropped 7 bases and J dropped 11; count of bases not matched to a gene: 5. CDR3 length: 13 residues. Germline values: CDR1 MNHNS, CDR2 SASEGT. The CDR3 sequence: CASTELAGGKQFF. The CDR3 nucleotides are TGTGCCAGCACGGAACTAGCGGGGGGGAAGCAGTTCTTC.

V gene TRBV6-5 combines with J gene TRBJ2-7; 7 positions agree with TRBD2. There are 15 residues in the CDR3. Per the germline V gene, CDR1 is MNHEY and CDR2 is SVGAGI. Losses at the gene ends were 6 bases for V and 4 bases for J; bases not matched to a gene: 12. CDR3 DNA: TGTGCCAGCAGGGAAGCGTGGGGGGGAATTTACGAGCAGTACGTC. Encoded protein: CASREAWGGIYEQYV.

This clonotype came up a few times. The genes are TRBV5-5 and TRBJ2-5; D is uncertain. The germline gives CDR1 SGHKS, CDR2 YYEKEE (reference sequence). This CDR3 region has 16 residues. Trimming removed 2 bases at V and 5 bases at J, with 19 bases between. This chain's CDR3 is CASSFSGPRASETQYF. The CDR3 bases are TGTGCCAGCAGCTTCTCCGGCCCCCGCGCTTCGGAGACCCAGTACTTC.

Here the CDR3 reads CATHRDGSTQYF. CDR3 nucleotide sequence: TGTGCCACCCATAGGGACGGGTCAACGCAGTATTTT. The chain employs TRBV10-3 and TRBJ2-3; either TRBD1 or TRBD2 may fit D (5 bases each). This CDR3 region has 12 residues. The V gene's germline CDR1 is ENHRY and CDR2 SYGVKD. V lost 10 bases and J 9 bases, leaving 17 bases between the germline ends.

This clonotype was seen more than once but under ten times. The J gene is TRBJ1-1, the V gene TRBV12-5; D uncertain. This CDR3 region has 14 residues. The ends were cut back, 6 bases at V and 3 bases at J, with 14 bases in the middle. The germline CDR1 and CDR2 sequences are LGHNT and FRNRAP. CDR3 loop: CASGHSWGDTEAFF. As DNA, the CDR3 is TGTGCTAGTGGCCATTCTTGGGGAGACACTGAAGCTTTCTTT.